This record covers a single TCR beta chain. The sample belongs to a study of blood T cell repertoires in COVID-19. The CDR3 has 16 residues. Trimming cost V 4 bases and J 2 bases; bases outside gene matches: 5. Germline V gives CDR1 SGHNT, CDR2 YYREEE (reference sequence). The assay was immunoSEQ multiplex PCR, and TCRdb's table has in-frame clones only and misses some. The sample carries approximately 97,000 clones, approximately 84% recorded once. This receptor was identified in a man aged 55 to 70 with acute or convalescent COVID-19. Sequences were obtained from peripheral blood. The chain has TRBV5-4 and TRBJ2-3, with TRBD2 matching over 12 bases. The CDR3 reads CASSPLAGGFTDTQYF. Here the CDR3 DNA reads TGTGCCAGCAGCCCACTAGCGGGGGGTTTCACAGATACGCAGTATTTT.